Listed below are T cell receptor beta chains from one sample, sequenced in a study of T cell responses to AZD1222 COVID-19 vaccine. Clones were read by immunoSEQ multiplex PCR, and TCRdb kept only the in-frame ones, dropping some. The data hold approximately 50,000 clones, with more than 60% observed a single time. The source was peripheral blood, collected on day 0 of AZD1222 vaccination. The receptors here all came from an adult in good health. Each CDR3 is given with its conserved first and last residue. A D gene is named only where the DNA matches it firmly. A row's size may be missing; if present it is once, few, many or a size class.

d_gene	abundance	v_gene	j_gene	CDR3aa	CDR3nt
-	few	TRBV7-2	TRBJ2-3	CASSPSDVNTDTQYF	TGTGCCAGCAGTCCGAGCGATGTTAACACAGATACGCAGTATTTT
TRBD1	-	TRBV11-2	TRBJ1-6	CASSFGRGEAPLHF	TGTGCCAGCAGCTTCGGCAGGGGGGAAGCACCCCTCCACTTT
-	-	TRBV7-9	TRBJ1-5	CASSLGGHSNQPQHF	TGTGCCAGCAGCTTAGGAGGGCATAGCAATCAGCCCCAGCATTTT
-	-	TRBV19	TRBJ2-1	CASSSSGPSLSYNEQFF	TGTGCCAGTAGTTCGAGCGGGCCGTCACTTTCCTACAATGAGCAGTTCTTC
-	few	TRBV5-5	TRBJ1-1	CASSLGDKYTEAFF	TGTGCCAGCAGCTTGGGGGACAAGTACACTGAAGCTTTCTTT
-	-	TRBV10-2	TRBJ1-2	CASSFEPLLGYTF	TGCGCCAGCAGTTTTGAACCGCTGCTTGGCTACACCTTC
TRBD1	-	TRBV6-1	TRBJ2-1	CASSESITGEIYNEQFF	TGTGCCAGCAGTGAATCTATTACAGGGGAGATCTACAATGAGCAGTTCTTC
TRBD2	-	TRBV28	TRBJ2-1	CASSFLGTSGNLVTNEQFF	TGTGCCAGCAGTTTCCTTGGGACTAGCGGGAATCTTGTCACCAATGAGCAGTTCTTC
-	-	TRBV10-1	TRBJ1-1	CASSAEGIGNTEAFF	TGCGCCAGCAGTGCTGAGGGGATCGGGAACACTGAAGCTTTCTTT
TRBD2	-	TRBV7-2	TRBJ2-1	CASSQPRSAGRQFF	TGTGCCAGCAGCCAACCACGGTCAGCGGGAAGACAGTTCTTC
-	-	TRBV28	TRBJ1-1	CASSSMMGRRTEAFF	TGTGCCAGCAGTTCTATGATGGGGAGGAGAACTGAAGCTTTCTTT
-	-	TRBV18	TRBJ2-3	CASSLLQGSDTQYF	TGTGCCAGCTCACTCCTCCAAGGGTCAGATACGCAGTATTTT
TRBD1	few	TRBV6-5	TRBJ1-4	CASSTGGWGEKLFF	TGTGCCAGCAGCACAGGGGGGTGGGGTGAAAAACTGTTTTTT
TRBD1	-	TRBV28	TRBJ1-4	CASSPPGQGLGKLFF	TGTGCCAGCAGCCCCCCGGGACAGGGGCTCGGAAAACTGTTTTTT
TRBD1	medium-sized	TRBV27	TRBJ1-1	CASSLIHTGGSDTEAFF	TGTGCCAGCAGTTTAATTCACACAGGGGGCAGCGACACTGAAGCTTTCTTT
-	-	TRBV11-2	TRBJ1-1	CASSLGQGSTEAFF	TGTGCCAGCAGCTTAGGGCAGGGGAGTACTGAAGCTTTCTTT
TRBD1	-	TRBV19	TRBJ1-5	CASSIEGGQPNQPQHF	TGTGCCAGTAGTATAGAGGGGGGACAGCCCAATCAGCCCCAGCATTTT
TRBD1	-	TRBV5-1	TRBJ2-1	CASSLSGGWEQFF	TGCGCCAGCAGCTTATCAGGGGGCTGGGAGCAGTTCTTC
TRBD2	-	TRBV9	TRBJ2-1	CASSVARAGESYNEQFF	TGTGCCAGCAGCGTAGCTAGGGCGGGGGAGTCCTACAATGAGCAGTTCTTC
TRBD2	few	TRBV11-3	TRBJ2-5	CASSRGTSGIQETQYF	TGTGCCAGCAGCCGAGGGACTAGCGGGATCCAAGAGACCCAGTACTTC
TRBD1	-	TRBV11-3	TRBJ2-2	CASSPYGTATGELFF	TGTGCCAGCAGCCCCTACGGGACAGCAACCGGGGAGCTGTTTTTT
-	-	TRBV2	TRBJ1-2	CASSSEPYGYTF	TGTGCCAGCAGCTCCGAACCCTATGGCTACACCTTC
TRBD2	-	TRBV29-1	TRBJ2-7	CSVGNGLAGEQYF	TGCAGCGTCGGGAATGGGCTAGCGGGTGAGCAGTACTTC
TRBD2	few	TRBV5-1	TRBJ2-2	CASSLVAGGTNTGELFF	TGCGCCAGCAGTCTGGTAGCGGGAGGAACGAACACCGGGGAGCTGTTTTTT
TRBD2	-	TRBV28	TRBJ2-7	CASFSGRFYEQYF	TGTGCCAGTTTTAGCGGGAGGTTCTACGAGCAGTACTTC
-	-	TRBV28	TRBJ2-5	CASSGVETQYF	TGTGCCAGCAGTGGGGTGGAGACCCAGTACTTC
-	-	TRBV11-2	TRBJ1-1	CASSLVIDREAFF	TGTGCCAGCAGCTTAGTGATAGATCGCGAAGCTTTCTTT
-	-	TRBV2	TRBJ1-6	CASRLQGYNSPLHF	TGTGCCAGCAGACTTCAGGGCTATAATTCACCCCTCCACTTT
TRBD2	once	TRBV27	TRBJ2-3	CLSGGTSGTDTQYF	TGTCTATCCGGGGGGACTAGCGGAACAGATACGCAGTATTTT
TRBD2	few	TRBV28	TRBJ2-7	CASGYPPTSARIEQYF	TGTGCCAGCGGCTACCCACCGACTAGCGCTAGAATCGAGCAGTACTTC
TRBD1	-	TRBV25-1	TRBJ2-5	CASSEGQGPEETQYF	TGTGCCAGCAGTGAGGGACAGGGGCCCGAAGAGACCCAGTACTTC
-	-	TRBV5-1	TRBJ1-5	CASSLKQGGQPQHF	TGCGCCAGCAGCTTAAAACAGGGAGGACAGCCCCAGCATTTT
-	-	TRBV2	TRBJ1-5	CASSELEYNQPQHF	TGTGCCAGCAGTGAATTAGAGTACAATCAGCCCCAGCATTTT
TRBD2	-	TRBV6-4	TRBJ2-1	CASSTIGTSGNNEQFF	TGTGCCAGCAGTACCATTGGGACTAGCGGAAACAATGAGCAGTTCTTC
TRBD1	-	TRBV5-1	TRBJ2-1	CASSLTTTGENEQFF	TGCGCCAGCAGCCTAACAACGACAGGGGAGAATGAGCAGTTCTTC
-	-	TRBV27	TRBJ1-1	CASSLSASPMNTEAFF	TGTGCCAGCAGTTTATCGGCTAGCCCCATGAACACTGAAGCTTTCTTT
-	-	TRBV2	TRBJ1-6	CASSERQPTSNSPLHF	TGTGCCAGCAGTGAAAGACAGCCTACCTCCAATTCACCCCTCCACTTT
-	-	TRBV28	TRBJ1-1	CASSPLEAEAFF	TGTGCCAGCAGTCCGCTTGAGGCTGAAGCTTTCTTT
TRBD1	few	TRBV5-1	TRBJ2-2	CASSLQGANTGELFF	TGCGCCAGCAGCTTGCAGGGGGCGAACACCGGGGAGCTGTTTTTT
-	-	TRBV7-9	TRBJ2-3	CASSFGTDTQYF	TGTGCCAGCAGCTTTGGCACAGATACGCAGTATTTT
TRBD1	-	TRBV19	TRBJ1-1	CASSRQGMNTEAFF	TGTGCCAGTAGTAGACAGGGAATGAACACTGAAGCTTTCTTT
-	-	TRBV7-9	TRBJ1-2	CASSLRQPTNYGYTF	TGTGCCAGCAGCTTAAGACAGCCAACTAACTATGGCTACACCTTC
-	-	TRBV18	TRBJ2-2	CASSPPGQTNTGELFF	TGTGCCAGCTCACCACCGGGACAAACGAACACCGGGGAGCTGTTTTTT
TRBD1	-	TRBV5-1	TRBJ1-2	CASSSTGGANYGYTF	TGCGCCAGCAGCTCGACAGGGGGGGCTAACTATGGCTACACCTTC
-	-	TRBV7-6	TRBJ1-4	CASSSLRNEKLFF	TGTGCCAGCAGCTCCCTGCGTAATGAAAAACTGTTTTTT
TRBD1	few	TRBV10-3	TRBJ1-1	CAIKTGEGTEAFF	TGTGCCATCAAAACAGGGGAGGGCACTGAAGCTTTCTTT
-	-	TRBV2	TRBJ1-5	CASSGQGLMSNQPQHF	TGTGCCAGCAGTGGGCAGGGGTTGATGAGCAATCAGCCCCAGCATTTT
-	few	TRBV27	TRBJ2-7	CASSHKGEQYF	TGTGCCAGCAGTCATAAGGGCGAGCAGTACTTC
TRBD1	-	TRBV4-1	TRBJ1-3	CASSQDLGTERGNTIYF	TGCGCCAGCAGCCAAGATTTGGGGACAGAAAGAGGAAACACCATATATTTT
-	-	TRBV27	TRBJ2-5	CASRGPGETQYF	TGTGCCAGCAGAGGACCCGGTGAGACCCAGTACTTC
-	-	TRBV27	TRBJ1-2	CASSFLGVHGYTF	TGTGCCAGCAGTTTTTTAGGGGTGCACGGCTACACCTTC
-	-	TRBV10-3	TRBJ1-5	CAINKGGNQPQHF	TGTGCCATCAACAAGGGGGGAAATCAGCCCCAGCATTTT
TRBD1	-	TRBV9	TRBJ1-6	CASSGGQGANSPLHF	TGTGCCAGCAGCGGGGGACAGGGGGCGAATTCACCCCTCCACTTT
TRBD1	-	TRBV6-5	TRBJ1-1	CASSPWTGGNTEAFF	TGTGCCAGCAGTCCTTGGACAGGGGGGAACACTGAAGCTTTCTTT